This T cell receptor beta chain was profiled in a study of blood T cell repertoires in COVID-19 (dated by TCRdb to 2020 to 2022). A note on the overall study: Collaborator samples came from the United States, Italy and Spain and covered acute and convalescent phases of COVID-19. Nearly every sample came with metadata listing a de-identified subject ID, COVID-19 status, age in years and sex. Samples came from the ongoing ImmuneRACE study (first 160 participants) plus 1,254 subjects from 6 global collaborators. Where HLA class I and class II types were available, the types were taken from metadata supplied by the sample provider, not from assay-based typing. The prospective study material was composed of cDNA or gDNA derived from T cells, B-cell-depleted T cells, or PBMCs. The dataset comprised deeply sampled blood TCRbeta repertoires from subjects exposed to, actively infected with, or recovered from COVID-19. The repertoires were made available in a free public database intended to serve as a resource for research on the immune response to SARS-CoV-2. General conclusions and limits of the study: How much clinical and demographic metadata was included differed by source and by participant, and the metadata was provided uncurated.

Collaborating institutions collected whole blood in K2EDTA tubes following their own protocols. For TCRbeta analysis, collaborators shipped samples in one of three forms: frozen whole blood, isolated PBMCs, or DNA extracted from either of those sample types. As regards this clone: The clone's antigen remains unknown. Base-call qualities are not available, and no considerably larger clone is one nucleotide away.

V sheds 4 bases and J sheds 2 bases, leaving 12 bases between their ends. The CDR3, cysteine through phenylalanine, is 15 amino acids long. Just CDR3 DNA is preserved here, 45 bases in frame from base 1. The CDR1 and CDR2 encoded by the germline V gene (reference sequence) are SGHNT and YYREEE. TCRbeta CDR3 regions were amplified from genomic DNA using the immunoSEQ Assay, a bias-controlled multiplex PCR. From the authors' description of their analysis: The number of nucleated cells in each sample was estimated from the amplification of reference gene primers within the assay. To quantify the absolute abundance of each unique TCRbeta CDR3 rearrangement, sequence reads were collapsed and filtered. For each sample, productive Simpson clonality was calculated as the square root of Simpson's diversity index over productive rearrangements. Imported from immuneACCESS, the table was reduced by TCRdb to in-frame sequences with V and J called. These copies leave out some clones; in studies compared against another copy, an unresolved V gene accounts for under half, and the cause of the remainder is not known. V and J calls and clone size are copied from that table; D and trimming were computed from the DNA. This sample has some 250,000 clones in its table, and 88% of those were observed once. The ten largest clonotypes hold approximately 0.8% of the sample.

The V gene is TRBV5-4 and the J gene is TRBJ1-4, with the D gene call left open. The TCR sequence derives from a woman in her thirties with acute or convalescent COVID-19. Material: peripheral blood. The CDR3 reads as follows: CASSRTPTTNEKLFF. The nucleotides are TGTGCCAGCAGCCGCACTCCCACCACTAATGAAAAACTGTTTTTT.